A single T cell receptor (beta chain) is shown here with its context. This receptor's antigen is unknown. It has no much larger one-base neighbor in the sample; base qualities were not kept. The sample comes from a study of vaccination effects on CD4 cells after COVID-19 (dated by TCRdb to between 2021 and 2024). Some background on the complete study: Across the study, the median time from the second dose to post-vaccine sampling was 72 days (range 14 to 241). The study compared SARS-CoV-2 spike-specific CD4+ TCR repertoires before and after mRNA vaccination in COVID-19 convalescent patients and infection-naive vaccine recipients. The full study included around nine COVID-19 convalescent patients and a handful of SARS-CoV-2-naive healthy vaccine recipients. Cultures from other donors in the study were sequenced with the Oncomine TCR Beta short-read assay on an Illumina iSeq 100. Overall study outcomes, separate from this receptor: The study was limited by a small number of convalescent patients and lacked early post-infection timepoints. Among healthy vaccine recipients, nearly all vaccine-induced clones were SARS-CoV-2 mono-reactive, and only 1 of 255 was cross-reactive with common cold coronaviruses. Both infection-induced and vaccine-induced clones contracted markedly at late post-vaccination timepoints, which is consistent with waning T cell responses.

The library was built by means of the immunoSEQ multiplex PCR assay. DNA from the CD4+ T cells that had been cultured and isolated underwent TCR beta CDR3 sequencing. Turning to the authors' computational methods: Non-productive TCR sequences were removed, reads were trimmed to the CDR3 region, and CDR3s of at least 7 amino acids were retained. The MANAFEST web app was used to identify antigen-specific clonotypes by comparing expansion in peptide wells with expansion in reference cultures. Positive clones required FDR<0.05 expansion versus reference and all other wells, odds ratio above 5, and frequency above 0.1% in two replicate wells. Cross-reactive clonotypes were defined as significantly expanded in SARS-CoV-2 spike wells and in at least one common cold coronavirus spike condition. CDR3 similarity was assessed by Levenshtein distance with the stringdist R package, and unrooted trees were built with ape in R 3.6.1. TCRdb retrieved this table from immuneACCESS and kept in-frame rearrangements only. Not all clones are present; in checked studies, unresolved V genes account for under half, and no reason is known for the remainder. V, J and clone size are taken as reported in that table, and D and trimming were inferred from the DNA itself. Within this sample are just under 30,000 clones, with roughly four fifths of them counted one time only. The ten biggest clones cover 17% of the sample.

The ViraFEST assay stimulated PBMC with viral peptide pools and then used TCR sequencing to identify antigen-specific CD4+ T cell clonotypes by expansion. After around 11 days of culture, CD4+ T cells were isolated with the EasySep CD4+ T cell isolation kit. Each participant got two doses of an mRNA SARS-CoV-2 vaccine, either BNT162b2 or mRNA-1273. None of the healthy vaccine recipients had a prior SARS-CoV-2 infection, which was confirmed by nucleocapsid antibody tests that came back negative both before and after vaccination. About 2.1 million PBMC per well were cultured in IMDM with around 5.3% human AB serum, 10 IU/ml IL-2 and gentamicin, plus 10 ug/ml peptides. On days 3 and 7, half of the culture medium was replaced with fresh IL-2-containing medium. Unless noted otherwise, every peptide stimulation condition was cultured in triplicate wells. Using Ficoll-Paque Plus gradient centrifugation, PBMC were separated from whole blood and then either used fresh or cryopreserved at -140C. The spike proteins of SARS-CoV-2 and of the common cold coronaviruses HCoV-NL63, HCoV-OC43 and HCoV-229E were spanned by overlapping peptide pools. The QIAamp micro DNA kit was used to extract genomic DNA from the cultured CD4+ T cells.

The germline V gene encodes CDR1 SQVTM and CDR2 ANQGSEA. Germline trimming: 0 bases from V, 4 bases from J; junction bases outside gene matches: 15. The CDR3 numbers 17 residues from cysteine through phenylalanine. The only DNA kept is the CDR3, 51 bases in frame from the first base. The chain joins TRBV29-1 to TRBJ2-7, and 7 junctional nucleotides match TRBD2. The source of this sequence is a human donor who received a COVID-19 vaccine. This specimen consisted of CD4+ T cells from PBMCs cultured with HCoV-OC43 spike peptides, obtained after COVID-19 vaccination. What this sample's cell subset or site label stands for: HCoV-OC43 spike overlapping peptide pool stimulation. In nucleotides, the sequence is TGCAGCGTTGAAGATTCGCTTACCGGGACTAACCTATACGAGCAGTACTTC. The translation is CSVEDSLTGTNLYEQYF.